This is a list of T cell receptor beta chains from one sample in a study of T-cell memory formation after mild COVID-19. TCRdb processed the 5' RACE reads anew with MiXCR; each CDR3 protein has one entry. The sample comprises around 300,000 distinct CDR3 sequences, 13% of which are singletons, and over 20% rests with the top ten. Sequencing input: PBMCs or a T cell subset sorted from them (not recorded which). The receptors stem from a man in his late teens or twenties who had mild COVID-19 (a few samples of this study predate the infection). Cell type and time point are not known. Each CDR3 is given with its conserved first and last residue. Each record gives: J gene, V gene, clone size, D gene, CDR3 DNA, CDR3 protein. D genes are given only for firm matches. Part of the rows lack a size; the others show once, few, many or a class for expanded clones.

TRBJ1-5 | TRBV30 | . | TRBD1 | TGTGCCGCAGCCTCGGCAGGGGGCCGCAGCAATCAGCCCCAGCATTTT | CAAASAGGRSNQPQHF
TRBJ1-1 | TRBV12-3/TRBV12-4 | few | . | TGTGCCAGCAGTACTAGACAGCCGGCAGCTTTCTTT | CASSTRQPAAFF
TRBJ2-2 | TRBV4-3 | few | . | TGCGCCAGCAGCCAAGATCTAGGGGCAGGGCTGTTTTTT | CASSQDLGAGLFF
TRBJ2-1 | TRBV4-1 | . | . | TGCGCCAGCAGCCAACTAGCCGGGACGGGATACAATGAGCAGTTCTTC | CASSQLAGTGYNEQFF
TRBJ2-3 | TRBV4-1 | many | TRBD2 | TGCGCCAGCAGCCAAGATAGCGGGGGAAAGACGCAGTATTTT | CASSQDSGGKTQYF
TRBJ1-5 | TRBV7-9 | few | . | TGTGCCAGCAGCCGGACGGGACCCGGCAATCAGCCCCAGCATTTT | CASSRTGPGNQPQHF
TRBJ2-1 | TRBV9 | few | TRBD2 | TGTGCCAGCAGCGTTTCCCGGACTAGGCTAGCGGGGGGGCCAATGGATGAGCAGTTCTTC | CASSVSRTRLAGGPMDEQFF
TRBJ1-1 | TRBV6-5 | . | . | TGTGCCAGCCGTGCCAGAGGGTCGAACACTGAAGCTTTCTTT | CASRARGSNTEAFF
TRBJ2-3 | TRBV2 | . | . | TGTGCCAGCAGTTGGGCGGGGCAAAGAGCAGATACGCAGTATTTT | CASSWAGQRADTQYF
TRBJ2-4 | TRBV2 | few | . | TGTGCCAGCAGTGAAAGGGAGCTAGCCAAAAACATTCAGTACTTC | CASSERELAKNIQYF
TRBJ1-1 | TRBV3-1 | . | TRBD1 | TGTGCCAGCAGCGTACAGTGGGAAAGGGGGCGGATGAACACTGAAGCTTTCTTT | CASSVQWERGRMNTEAFF
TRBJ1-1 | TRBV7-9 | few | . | TGTGCCAGCAGCCCTGGCGGCCCTGGAGCTTTCTTT | CASSPGGPGAFF
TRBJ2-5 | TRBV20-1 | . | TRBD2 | TGCAGCGGAACTAGCGGGGGGCCGGAGACCCAGTACTTC | CSGTSGGPETQYF
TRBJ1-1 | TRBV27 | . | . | TGTGCCAGCAGTTTACAAGGGGGGACCATGAACACTGAAGCTTTCTTT | CASSLQGGTMNTEAFF
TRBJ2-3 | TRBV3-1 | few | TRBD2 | TGTGCCAGCAGCCTAAGAACTAGCGGAGGGGATACGCAGTATTTT | CASSLRTSGGDTQYF